The clone carrying this T cell receptor beta chain was detected once. Investigators excluded patients with uncontrolled infection, other autoimmune disease, pregnancy or lactation. This entry belongs to a study of T cells in Graves' hyperthyroidism and ophthalmopathy. RNA transcripts served as the template for amplifying TCR beta CDR3 regions. HTBI primers drove first-round RT-PCR of the TCR CDR3. TCRdb called the multiplex PCR reads again in MiXCR, with one record for every CDR3 protein. The sample lists about 740,000 distinct CDR3 sequences, 11% to 15% occurring once. The CDR3 runs 13 residues. Germline CDR1 KGHDR, CDR2 SFDVKD. With 1 base removed from V and 7 bases from J, the gap between germline ends came to 10 bases.

Sequencing input: blood. The TCR was taken from a woman aged 18-35 years with Graves' hyperthyroidism. This rearrangement joins TRBV24-1 to TRBJ2-7; D not resolved. Written as DNA, the CDR3 is TGTGCCACCAGTGATTTTGCGCTAGGTGAGCAGTACTTC. It specifies CATSDFALGEQYF.